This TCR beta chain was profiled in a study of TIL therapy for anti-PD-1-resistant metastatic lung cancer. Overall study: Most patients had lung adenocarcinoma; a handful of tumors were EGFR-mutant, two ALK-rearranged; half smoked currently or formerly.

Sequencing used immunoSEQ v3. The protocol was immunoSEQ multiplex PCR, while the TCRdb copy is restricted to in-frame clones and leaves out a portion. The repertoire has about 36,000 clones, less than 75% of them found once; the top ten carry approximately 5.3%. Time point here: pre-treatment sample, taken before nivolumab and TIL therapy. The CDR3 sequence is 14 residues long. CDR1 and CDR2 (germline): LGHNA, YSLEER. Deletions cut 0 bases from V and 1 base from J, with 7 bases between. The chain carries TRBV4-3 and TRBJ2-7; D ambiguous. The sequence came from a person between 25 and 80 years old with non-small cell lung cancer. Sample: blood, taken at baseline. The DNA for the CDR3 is TGCGCCAGCAGCCAAGATCACAGATCCTACGAGCAGTACTTC. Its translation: CASSQDHRSYEQYF.